These 17 T cell receptor beta chains originate from one sample sequenced in a study of OX40 agonist ivuxolimab in advanced cancers. Produced via immunoSEQ multiplex PCR; TCRdb's table is partial and in-frame only. This table holds about 58,000 clones, about 83% found once. The sequences come from CD4+ or CD8+ T cells sorted from blood, collected in a trial of the OX40 agonist ivuxolimab. Receptor source: an adult with an advanced solid tumor such as melanoma, head and neck, liver or kidney cancer.

The CDR3, as DNA: TGTGCCAGCAGCCTGGGACAGGGGGCTAGCACAGATACGCAGTATTTT. As protein: CASSLGQGASTDTQYF. The chain joins TRBV11-3 to TRBJ2-3; 12 bases fit TRBD1. The CDR3 is 16 amino acids. Germline assignment: CDR1 SGHNT and CDR2 YENEEA. The trim removed 5 bases at V and 0 bases at J, leaving 3 bases unmatched.

The chain links TRBV19 to TRBJ1-1, with D unresolved. The germline V and J ends were trimmed by 4 bases and 8 bases, with 8 bases remaining between them. Germline V gene lookup returns CDR1 LNHDA and CDR2 SQIVND (reference sequence). The CDR3 spans 11 residues. In nucleotides, the CDR3 is TGTGCCAGTAGTACGTTAGGCGAAGCTTTCTTT. This gives the protein CASSTLGEAFF.

The chain uses TRBV5-1 and TRBJ1-5, with no clear D. Germline lookup yields CDR1 SGHRS and CDR2 YFSETQ. The CDR3 loop spans 13 amino acids. The V gene lost 0 bases and the J gene lost 11 bases, with 12 bases spanning the gap. Here the CDR3 DNA reads TGCGCCAGCAGCTTGGAGGGCAACACGGCCCAGCATTTT. This gives the protein CASSLEGNTAQHF.

This rearrangement joins TRBV7-3 to TRBJ2-1; possibly TRBD1 or TRBD2 for D (5 bases each). Trimming cost V 4 bases and J 6 bases, with 10 bases left between them. Germline V gene sequence: CDR1 SGHTA, CDR2 FQGTGA. The CDR3 length is 13 residues. The CDR3 DNA reads TGTGCCAGCAGCTCGGGACGGTCCAATGAGCAGTTCTTC. This translates into CASSSGRSNEQFF.

This chain joins TRBV28 and TRBJ2-1; D gene uncertain. Deletions cut 6 bases from V and 4 bases from J, with 10 bases between. This CDR3 is 13 amino acids long. The germline V gene encodes CDR1 MDHEN and CDR2 SYDVKM. CDR3 sequence: CASSPDGYNEQFF. The CDR3 nucleotides are TGTGCCAGCAGCCCGGACGGATACAATGAGCAGTTCTTC.

The gene calls are TRBV13 and TRBJ1-2; 8 bases match TRBD1. Unmatched junction bases numbered 9, after V lost 1 base and J lost 8 bases. The CDR3 covers 15 residues. Germline-derived CDR1 and CDR2 are PRHDT and FYEKMQ (reference sequence). CDR3 sequence (DNA): TGTGCCAGCAGCTTAGATGGGCCAGGGGGCAGGGGCTACACCTTC. Its protein product is CASSLDGPGGRGYTF.

The chain joins TRBV10-3 to TRBJ1-4; D possibly corresponds to TRBD1 (5 bases). The V gene lost 3 bases and the J gene lost 0 bases, with 5 bases spanning the gap. The CDR3 is 14 residues long. The germline V gene encodes CDR1 ENHRY and CDR2 SYGVKD. The CDR3 region is CAISEQATNEKLFF. CDR3 sequence (DNA): TGTGCCATCAGTGAACAGGCAACTAATGAAAAACTGTTTTTT.

This clone was counted a single time. The V gene is TRBV6-1, the J gene TRBJ2-1; 7 nucleotides line up with TRBD2. CDR3 length: 15 amino acids. Germline V lookup: CDR1 MNHNS, CDR2 SASEGT. V gave up 7 bases and J gave up 0 bases; unmatched junction bases: 6. CDR3 DNA: TGTGCCAGCACTCTAGCGGTCCTCTCCTACAATGAGCAGTTCTTC. Encoded protein: CASTLAVLSYNEQFF.

The rearrangement links TRBV11-2 to TRBJ2-4; a possible D gene is TRBD1 (7 bases). CDR3 size: 12 residues. Germline V lookup: CDR1 SGHAT, CDR2 FQNNGV. V was pared by 4 bases and J by 12 bases, with 13 bases between. CDR3 region: CASSSRGRRQYF. The CDR3 DNA is TGTGCCAGCAGCTCCAGGGGGAGGCGTCAGTACTTC.

V usage is TRBV15 and J usage is TRBJ2-2; 7 positions agree with TRBD1. Germline CDR1 and CDR2: LNHNV and YYDKDF (reference sequence). The ends lost 9 bases at V and 5 bases at J; junction bases unmatched: 9. The CDR3 extends over 14 amino acids. The CDR3: CATSGTARTGELFF. The CDR3 DNA reads TGTGCCACTTCTGGGACAGCGAGGACCGGGGAGCTGTTTTTT.

J is TRBJ2-6 and V is TRBV5-1, with D possibly being TRBD1 (5 bases). The CDR3 spans 16 residues. V lost 2 bases and J lost 2, with 11 bases in between. Germline CDR1 SGHRS, CDR2 YFSETQ. In nucleotides, the CDR3 is TGCGCCAGCAGCTTATCCAGGGCCACTGGGGCCAACGTCCTGACTTTC. This gives the protein CASSLSRATGANVLTF.

The chain has TRBV6-6 and TRBJ2-3; a weak D match, TRBD1 (6 bases). Germline V gene lookup returns CDR1 MNHNY and CDR2 SVGAGI (reference sequence). This CDR3 has 15 residues. V dropped 2 bases and J dropped 1 base, with 10 bases sitting between them. The CDR3 DNA follows: TGTGCCAGCAGTTACGGGGGCCACGGCACAGATACGCAGTATTTT. It translates to CASSYGGHGTDTQYF.

The chain carries TRBV14 and TRBJ2-5; 10 bases map to TRBD2. Trimming removed 1 base from V and 2 bases from J; junction bases left unmatched: 10. Germline assignment: CDR1 SGHDN and CDR2 FVKESK. The CDR3 is 18 residues long. CDR3 sequence (DNA): TGTGCCAGCAGCCAAGTCGAGCTAGCGGGAGACCCTCAAGAGACCCAGTACTTC. This gives the protein CASSQVELAGDPQETQYF. The full variable domain, rest sourced from reference TRBV14 and TRBJ2-5, is EAGVTQFPSHSVIEKGQTVTLRCDPISGHDNLYWYRRVMGKEIKFLLHFVKESKQDESGMPNNRFLAERTGGTYSTLKVQPAELEDSGVYFCASSQVELAGDPQETQYFGPGTRLLVL.

V gene TRBV2 combines with J gene TRBJ1-2; 8 bases are shared with TRBD1. This CDR3 contains 14 residues. Per germline, CDR1 SNHLY and CDR2 FYNNEI. Trimming took 5 bases from V and 5 from J; bases not matched to a gene: 7. The CDR3 is CASSTGTGRYGYTF. The CDR3 region has the DNA TGTGCCAGCAGTACCGGGACAGGCAGATATGGCTACACCTTC. The full variable domain, its missing parts supplied by reference TRBV2 and TRBJ1-2, is EPEVTQTPSHQVTQMGQEVILRCVPISNHLYFYWYRQILGQKVEFLVSFYNNEISEKSEIFDDQFSVERPDGSNFTLKIRSTKLEDSAMYFCASSTGTGRYGYTFGSGTRLTVV.

This chain connects TRBV28 to TRBJ2-1; 15 positions match TRBD2. With 10 bases clipped from V and 9 bases from J, the junction kept 7 bases outside the gene matches. This CDR3 has 14 residues. Germline V gene data show CDR1 as MDHEN and CDR2 as SYDVKM. DNA of the CDR3: TGTGCCACCCACCGGACTAGCGGGAGGGGTGAGCAGTTCTTC. Amino acid sequence: CATHRTSGRGEQFF.

V is TRBV6-6 and J is TRBJ1-5; D ambiguous. This CDR3 spans 12 amino acids. CDR1 and CDR2 from the germline V gene are MNHNY and SVGAGI (reference sequence). The V gene lost 6 bases and the J gene lost 3 bases, with 6 bases spanning the gap. This CDR3 is CASRPLNQPQHF. The CDR3 DNA is TGTGCCAGCAGGCCCCTCAATCAGCCCCAGCATTTT.

The chain joins TRBV2 to TRBJ1-2; no clear D. Trimming stripped 8 bases from V and 8 bases from J, with 15 bases between. The CDR3 runs 12 residues. Germline-derived CDR1 and CDR2 are SNHLY and FYNNEI. The CDR3 spells CASEGTNWGYTF. DNA for the CDR3: TGTGCCAGCGAGGGAACTAACTGGGGCTACACCTTC.